This TCR beta chain was captured by sequencing in a study of blood T cell repertoires in COVID-19. Study context: Samples taken during acute and convalescent COVID-19 were collected in the United States, Italy and Spain. Sources were T cells, B-cell-depleted T cells, or PBMCs; the material itself was cDNA or gDNA.

Per the original data handling: Reference gene primer amplification gave nucleated cell count estimates. The repertoire was sequenced with immunoSEQ multiplex PCR; TCRdb's copy has only in-frame clones and lacks some. V and J calls and clone size follow that table, whereas D and trimming were derived from the DNA. The table lists fewer than 150,000 clones, approximately 85% of them singletons. The sequence derives from a human donor in a cohort sampled during active COVID-19. Sequencing was carried out using peripheral blood.

The CDR3 loop reads CASSLGSRPNQPQHF. The CDR3 region has the DNA TGTGCCAGCAGCTTAGGGAGTAGGCCGAATCAGCCCCAGCATTTT. This rearrangement joins TRBV7-2 to TRBJ1-5; D unclear. V lost 1 base and J 4 bases, leaving 11 bases between the germline ends. CDR1 and CDR2 (germline): SGHTA, FQGNSA. The CDR3 has 15 amino acids. The full variable domain, rest sourced from reference TRBV7-2 and TRBJ1-5, is GAGVSQSPSNKVTEKGKDVELRCDPISGHTALYWYRQSLGQGLEFLIYFQGNSAPDKSGLPSDRFSAERTGGSVSTLTIQRTQQEDSAVYLCASSLGSRPNQPQHFGDGTRLSIL.